This T cell receptor beta chain was obtained from a study of shared clonotypes between healthy human individuals. Study results and limitations: Relative to their counterparts shared across all four donors, non-shared clonotypes exhibited diminished generation probabilities.

Terminally differentiated effector memory CD45RA+ cells were left out of the naive CD8 fraction, which was CD45RO-negative and positively selected for CCR7. As regards this clone: Its antigen remains unknown.

This CDR3 is 14 amino acids long. Germline CDR1 and CDR2: MNHEY and SVGAGI. V was pared by 0 bases and J by 3 bases, with 8 bases between. Deep was the level used in running the assay. Original processing methods: Filtering differed since immunoSEQ provided only junctions, with no quality scores. The method was immunoSEQ multiplex PCR; TCRdb's version includes in-frame clones alone and lacks a portion of them. D and trimming come from the DNA, and the V and J calls and clone size come from that table. The data contain under 2,000,000 clones, about 95% of them singletons. This receptor was obtained from a man in his late teens or twenties in good health. The sequencing input was naive CD8+ T cells sorted from blood. V is TRBV6-5 and J is TRBJ1-2; no firm D call. The CDR3 loop reads CASSYSWEDYGYTF. The CDR3 nucleotides read TGTGCCAGCAGTTACTCATGGGAAGACTATGGCTACACCTTC.